The sequence of this TCR beta chain was determined in a study of cytomegalovirus exposure and HLA in healthy donors. The ends were cut back, 7 bases at V and 4 bases at J, with 10 bases in the middle. Per the germline V gene, CDR1 is SNHLY and CDR2 is FYNNEI. This CDR3 region has 12 residues. With respect to this clone: As yet, its antigen is unknown.

It was healthy bone marrow donors who served as donors. This donor's record omits CMV serostatus. A multiplex PCR was run with 60 Vbeta primers and 13 Jbeta primers. Libraries were prepared by immunoSEQ multiplex PCR; TCRdb keeps only in-frame clonotypes and omits some of them. The data show about 160,000 clones, roughly 76% seen once. Study outcomes and limitations: Productive status was seen about 87% or about 30% of the time for most TCR beta V segments in an earlier analysis. For most TCR sequences rarity was the rule, although some public TCRs occurred in many donors.

The clonotype comes from a human donor in good health. The chain is built from TRBV2 and TRBJ1-2; a weak D match, TRBD1 (6 bases). Material: PBMCs. CDR3 sequence reads: CASMGTLYGYTF. The CDR3 DNA reads as TGTGCCAGCATGGGGACACTCTATGGCTACACCTTC.